These 8 T cell receptor beta chains were all obtained from the same sample, sequenced in a study of cytomegalovirus exposure and HLA in healthy donors. PCR involved 60 Vbeta and 13 Jbeta primers. Measured with immunoSEQ multiplex PCR; TCRdb has only the in-frame clones, and not every one. The table has about 170,000 clones, roughly 81% seen once. Sequencing used PBMCs. These receptors all stem from a man younger than 40 in good health and CMV-seropositive.

The chain couples TRBV7-9 to TRBJ1-5; unclear D gene. CDR1 and CDR2 from the germline V gene are SEHNR and FQNEAQ (reference sequence). The CDR3 runs to 16 residues. The V gene lost 0 bases and the J gene lost 3 bases, with 12 bases spanning the gap. The DNA for the CDR3 is TGTGCCAGCAGCTTAGCGCTTGGAGGGCTCAATCAGCCCCAGCATTTT. It is translated as CASSLALGGLNQPQHF.

In its sample, this clone was seen a few times. The chain recombines TRBV13 with TRBJ1-1, with no clear D. The V gene lost 0 bases and the J gene lost 0 bases, with 5 bases spanning the gap. CDR1 and CDR2 (germline): PRHDT, FYEKMQ (reference sequence). The CDR3 is 14 amino acids. The CDR3 nucleotides are TGTGCCAGCAGCTTAGGGGCTGTGAACACTGAAGCTTTCTTT. This encodes CASSLGAVNTEAFF. Together with reference TRBV13 and TRBJ1-1, the CDR3 gives the full variable domain: AAGVIQSPRHLIKEKRETATLKCYPIPRHDTVYWYQQGPGQDPQFLISFYEKMQSDKGSIPDRFSAQQFSDYHSELNMSSLELGDSALYFCASSLGAVNTEAFFGQGTRLTVV.

This clone is a singleton in its sample. This chain connects TRBV6-5 to TRBJ1-1; D might be TRBD1 (6 bases). This CDR3 has 14 residues. V was shortened by 2 bases and J by 5 bases, with 12 bases between the two germline ends. CDR1 and CDR2 from the germline V gene are MNHEY and SVGAGI. CDR3 sequence reads: CASSYDGGRTEAFF. Written as DNA, the CDR3 is TGTGCCAGCAGTTACGATGGGGGCAGAACTGAAGCTTTCTTT.

This clone is a singleton in its sample. V usage is TRBV7-2 and J usage is TRBJ2-4; a weak D match, TRBD2 (5 bases). CDR3 length equals 16 residues. Between the trimmed V and J ends, which lost 1 base and 0 bases, there was a span of 10 bases. Germline values: CDR1 SGHTA, CDR2 FQGNSA. The CDR3: CASSLESGPAKNIQYF. For the CDR3, the DNA is TGTGCCAGCAGCTTAGAGAGCGGACCAGCCAAAAACATTCAGTACTTC. The full variable domain, in which reference TRBV7-2 and TRBJ2-4 provide the parts outside the CDR3, is GAGVSQSPSNKVTEKGKDVELRCDPISGHTALYWYRQSLGQGLEFLIYFQGNSAPDKSGLPSDRFSAERTGGSVSTLTIQRTQQEDSAVYLCASSLESGPAKNIQYFGAGTRLSVL.

This clone has a handful of counts. The chain employs TRBV7-9 and TRBJ1-1; 8 bases map to TRBD1. CDR1 is SEHNR and CDR2 is FQNEAQ in the germline V gene (reference sequence). The V segment lost 6 bases and the J segment 5 bases; nucleotides outside the gene matches: 8. CDR3 length equals 14 residues. For the CDR3, the DNA is TGTGCCAGCAGTTCTCAGGGGGCGCGAACTGAAGCTTTCTTT. It encodes CASSSQGARTEAFF.

V and J are TRBV5-1 and TRBJ1-1; D perhaps matches TRBD1 (5 bases). CDR3 length: 13 amino acids. Germline V gene lookup returns CDR1 SGHRS and CDR2 YFSETQ. Trimming stripped 5 bases from V and 1 base from J, with 9 bases between. The CDR3 region has the DNA TGCGCCAGCAGTATTACAGGGAACACTGAAGCTTTCTTT. Protein sequence: CASSITGNTEAFF.

This chain connects TRBV19 to TRBJ1-1; TRBD1 might be the D (5 bases). In germline, CDR1 is LNHDA, CDR2 SQIVND (reference sequence). V was cut by 0 bases and J by 0 bases, with 14 bases left in between. The CDR3 has 17 amino acids. The CDR3 loop is CASSIDSGRVLNTEAFF. Written as DNA, the CDR3 is TGTGCCAGTAGTATAGATTCCGGCAGGGTGCTGAACACTGAAGCTTTCTTT.

This clone was counted once. The chain couples TRBV10-3 to TRBJ2-1, with D hard to call. From germline, CDR1 is ENHRY and CDR2 SYGVKD. CDR3 length equals 14 residues. The V gene lost 2 bases and the J gene lost 8 bases, with 13 bases spanning the gap. In nucleotides, the CDR3 is TGTGCCATCAGTGAGAGTCTGGGTAGCCATGAGCAGTTCTTC. As protein: CAISESLGSHEQFF.